Below, 7 T cell receptor beta chains from the same sample are listed, as sequenced in a study of T cells after yellow fever vaccination (dated by TCRdb to between 2017 and 2020). The library was built by means of 5' RACE. Sequencing used an Illumina NovaSeq 6000. TCRdb itself trimmed the public reads at Q25 with fastp, ran MiXCR and retained productive beta chains. Each record represents a unique CDR3 protein, reported with the most common genes and DNA among its rows. Recorded for this sample are about 350,000 distinct CDR3 sequences; over 4% of them occurred a single time. The top ten clonotypes cover around 24% of the sample. In the paper's terms, the treatment or condition label means: live attenuated yellow fever vaccine strain. Sequenced material: PBMCs, taken 5 days after the yellow fever booster vaccination. Receptors were obtained from a man aged 18 to 30 who received the YFV17D yellow fever vaccine.

This clonotype was recorded many times. V gene TRBV12-3 or TRBV12-4 combines with J gene TRBJ1-1; no firm D call. This CDR3 is built from 14 residues. Deletions cut 3 bases from V and 1 base from J, with 9 bases between. The CDR3 spells CASSFTAGNTEAFF. CDR3 nucleotide sequence: TGTGCCAGCAGTTTCACAGCGGGGAACACTGAAGCTTTCTTT.

There are a few counts of this clonotype. V is TRBV6-2 or TRBV6-3 and J is TRBJ2-2; TRBD2 matches 14 bases. The CDR3 has 18 amino acids. The V gene end was trimmed by 6 bases and the J gene end by 6 bases; junction bases not matched to a gene: 12. Germline loops: CDR1 MNHEY, CDR2 SVGEGT. The CDR3 loop is CASRRLAGGPFSAGELFF. The CDR3 nucleotides read TGTGCCAGCAGGAGACTAGCGGGGGGGCCTTTCTCCGCCGGGGAGCTGTTTTTT.

This clonotype was detected only a few times. The CDR3 DNA reads TGTGCCAGCAACCGAGCGAGGGGGCTGGCTGAGCAGTTCTTC. Its translation: CASNRARGLAEQFF. The chain employs TRBV7-3 and TRBJ2-1; 7 nucleotides match TRBD1. This CDR3 has 14 residues. The germline CDR1 and CDR2 sequences are SGHTA and FQGTGA. V was clipped by 7 bases and J by 9 bases; unmatched bases: 12.

The V call is TRBV4-1, the J call TRBJ1-1; 7 bases map to TRBD1. V shed 2 bases, J shed 5 bases, and the junction held 8 bases outside the gene matches. Germline CDR1 MGHRA, CDR2 YSYEKL. The CDR3 is made up of 15 amino acids. The CDR3 nucleotides read TGCGCCAGCAGCCAACCCACAGGGGTGGCTACTGAAGCTTTCTTT. The encoded protein is CASSQPTGVATEAFF.

This clonotype occurred many times. The V and J genes are TRBV7-9 and TRBJ1-1; 8 nucleotides line up with TRBD1. CDR1 and CDR2 from the germline V gene are SEHNR and FQNEAQ (reference sequence). V trimming: 6 bases; J trimming: 6 bases; junction bases outside the gene matches: 6. This CDR3 has 13 amino acids. The CDR3 DNA is TGTGCCAGCAGAAACCCGACAGGGGCTGAAGCTTTCTTT. The encoded protein is CASRNPTGAEAFF.

V gene TRBV6-2 or TRBV6-3 combines with J gene TRBJ2-5; the D gene could be TRBD1 or TRBD2 (8 bases each). V was trimmed by 7 bases and J by 7 bases, leaving 22 bases between them. Germline-derived CDR1 and CDR2 are MNHEY and SVGEGT. This CDR3 has 15 residues. The CDR3, as DNA: TGTGCCAGCACGGGAGGGACAGGTCTACAGCGGACCCAGTACTTC. Translation gives CASTGGTGLQRTQYF.

The sample holds a few counts of this clonotype. A read error may account for a junction end that differs from germline. The chain uses TRBV6-6 and TRBJ1-2; D remains unclear. In germline, CDR1 is MNHNY, CDR2 SVGAGI (reference sequence). The CDR3 is 12 residues long. The CDR3 DNA sequence: TGTGCCAGCAGTTACCTAGGACCCACAAACCTCTTC. Encoded protein: CASSYLGPTNLF.